A single T cell receptor (beta chain) is shown here with its context. This sample is part of a study of cytomegalovirus exposure and HLA in healthy donors. Germline-derived CDR1 and CDR2 are MDHEN and SYDVKM. The ends were cut back, 3 bases at V and 5 bases at J, with 13 bases in the middle. The CDR3 runs 15 residues. Both 60 Vbeta primers and 13 Jbeta primers went into the PCR. Produced via immunoSEQ multiplex PCR; TCRdb's table is partial and in-frame only. This listing includes around 140,000 clones. The specimen was PBMCs. This clonotype was obtained from a woman aged 40 to 49 in good health and CMV-seronegative. The rearrangement joins TRBV28 to TRBJ1-4; maybe TRBD1 (6 bases). CDR3 protein: CASSFRPGVNEKLFF. The CDR3 DNA reads as TGTGCCAGCAGTTTCCGGCCAGGGGTGAATGAAAAACTGTTTTTT.